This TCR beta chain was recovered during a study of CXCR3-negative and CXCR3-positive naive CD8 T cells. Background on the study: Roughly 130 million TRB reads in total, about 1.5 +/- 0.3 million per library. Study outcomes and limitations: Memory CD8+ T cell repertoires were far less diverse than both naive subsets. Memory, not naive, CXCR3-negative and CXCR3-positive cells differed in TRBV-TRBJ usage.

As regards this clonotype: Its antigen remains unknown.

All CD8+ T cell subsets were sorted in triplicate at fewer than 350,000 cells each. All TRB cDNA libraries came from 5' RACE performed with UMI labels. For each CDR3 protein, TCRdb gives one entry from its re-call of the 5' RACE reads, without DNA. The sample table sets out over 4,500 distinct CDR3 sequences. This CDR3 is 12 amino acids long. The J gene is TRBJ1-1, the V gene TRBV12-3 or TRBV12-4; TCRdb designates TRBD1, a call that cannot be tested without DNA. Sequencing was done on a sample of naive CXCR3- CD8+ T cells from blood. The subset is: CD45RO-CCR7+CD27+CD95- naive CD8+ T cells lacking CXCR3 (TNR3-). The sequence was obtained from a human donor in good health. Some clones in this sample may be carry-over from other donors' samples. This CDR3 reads CASSLGRFEAFF.